This T cell receptor beta chain emerged from a study of shared clonotypes between healthy human individuals. Study conclusions and caveats: What naive subsets generally showed was a larger estimated richness than memory subsets showed.

Profiling relied on immunoSEQ multiplex PCR, and the TCRdb table lists in-frame clones only, not all of them. The sample lists about 1.4 million clones, more than 95% seen once, with roughly 1.2% in the top ten. With 1 base removed from V and 0 bases from J, the gap between germline ends came to 7 bases. Germline V gene sequence: CDR1 SGHTA, CDR2 FQGNSA. The length of the CDR3 is 14 residues. Concerning this clone itself: Antigen specificity is unknown.

Input material: naive CD4+ T cells sorted from blood. Subset reported: CD45RA+ positively selected. This rearrangement joins TRBV7-2 to TRBJ2-7; D gene uncertain. This TCR came from a man aged 25 to 45 in good health. CDR3 bases: TGTGCCAGCAGCTTAGTAGAGTTCTCCTACGAGCAGTACTTC. It codes for CASSLVEFSYEQYF.